The 6 T cell receptor beta chains below were found in one sample sequenced in a study of T cell clonotyping in hematopoietic cell transplantation. Here immunoSEQ multiplex PCR was the method, and the copy in TCRdb shows in-frame clones only, minus some. Here the sample spans about 5,400 clones, 75% to 80% being singletons. The input for sequencing was peripheral blood mononuclear cells, taken 30 days after allogeneic stem cell transplant. The receptor source for this set is a male patient between 60 and 69 years old who had an allogeneic stem cell transplant from an unrelated donor, so the T cells may come from the graft donor. Some clones in this sample may be carry-over from other donors' samples.

In this sample, this clone turned up a few times. The chain carries TRBV27 and TRBJ1-1; D gene ambiguous. Germline lookup yields CDR1 MNHEY and CDR2 SMNVEV (reference sequence). The length of the CDR3 is 13 residues. Between the trimmed V and J ends, which lost 2 bases and 5 bases, there was a span of 9 bases. CDR3 sequence: CASSLRRNTEAFF. In DNA form, the CDR3 reads TGTGCCAGCAGTTTAAGGAGGAATACTGAAGCTTTCTTT.

J is TRBJ1-1 and V is TRBV30; D possibly corresponds to TRBD1 (5 bases). The ends were cut back, 5 bases at V and 8 bases at J, with 12 bases in the middle. Per the germline V gene, CDR1 is GTSNPN and CDR2 is SVGIG (reference sequence). The CDR3 is 11 amino acids. Here the CDR3 reads CAWGGRAEAFF. The CDR3, as DNA: TGTGCCTGGGGGGGTAGGGCCGAAGCTTTCTTT.

The chain recombines TRBV6-5 with TRBJ2-7, with D perhaps matching TRBD1 or TRBD2 (5 bases each). V was clipped by 2 bases and J by 5 bases, with 10 bases between them. Germline V gene lookup returns CDR1 MNHEY and CDR2 SVGAGI. This CDR3 is built from 13 residues. This CDR3 reads CASSYAGTDEQYF. CDR3 nucleotide sequence: TGTGCCAGCAGTTACGCAGGGACGGACGAGCAGTACTTC.

The V call is TRBV7-3, the J call TRBJ1-6; 8 bases match TRBD1. After removal of 5 bases from V and 10 bases from J, the junction contained 10 bases not matched to a gene. The CDR3 is 15 residues long. Germline V gene lookup returns CDR1 SGHTA and CDR2 FQGTGA. The chain's CDR3 is CASSHLDREPSPLHF. The CDR3 DNA is TGTGCCAGCAGCCACCTGGACAGGGAACCCTCACCCCTCCACTTT.

The rearrangement joins TRBV7-2 to TRBJ2-7; D uncertain. Germline V gives CDR1 SGHTA, CDR2 FQGNSA. This CDR3 is 12 amino acids long. V lost 5 bases, J lost 4 bases, and 9 bases lay in between. CDR3 sequence: CASSPTMYEQYF. The CDR3 DNA reads as TGTGCCAGCAGCCCCACCATGTACGAGCAGTACTTC.

The chain couples TRBV5-6 to TRBJ1-6; 9 bases are shared with TRBD1. The germline V gene encodes CDR1 SGHDT and CDR2 YYEEEE. The CDR3 is made up of 15 amino acids. Trimming cost V 5 bases and J 7 bases; bases outside gene matches: 7. This chain's CDR3 is CASSWDRVLNSPLHF. Written as DNA, the CDR3 is TGTGCCAGCAGTTGGGACAGGGTATTGAATTCACCCCTCCACTTT.